These 20 T cell receptor beta chains originate from one sample sequenced in a study of cytomegalovirus exposure and HLA in healthy donors (dated 2017 in TCRdb). Receptor libraries were prepared by the immunoSEQ multiplex PCR assay. A mixture of 60 forward primers for TCR Vbeta segments and 13 reverse primers for TCR Jbeta segments was used in the multiplex PCR. This is the immuneACCESS table as TCRdb keeps it, with only in-frame sequences that have V and J called. A part of the clones is gone; compared with another copy, unresolved V genes explain less than half, and the rest is unexplained. Present in this sample are fewer than 250,000 clones, roughly 80% of which were seen just once. Roughly 3.1% of the sample is in the top ten clones. The source material was PBMCs. Receptors originate from a man in his thirties or forties in good health and CMV-seronegative.

A few counts support this clone. The V and J genes are TRBV6-6 and TRBJ2-3; 7 bases fit TRBD1. V gave up 4 bases and J gave up 1 base; unmatched junction bases: 5. Germline V gives CDR1 MNHNY, CDR2 SVGAGI (reference sequence). The CDR3 covers 15 residues. The chain's CDR3 is CASSSYRGGTDTQYF. In DNA form, the CDR3 reads TGTGCCAGCAGTTCATACAGGGGAGGCACAGATACGCAGTATTTT.

Turning to this clone: This sample includes further DNA sequences coding for the same CDR3. This chain joins TRBV15 and TRBJ2-1; 15 nucleotides align to TRBD2. The CDR3 covers 16 residues. Germline lookup yields CDR1 LNHNV and CDR2 YYDKDF (reference sequence). V dropped 1 base and J dropped 7; count of bases not matched to a gene: 2. For the CDR3, the DNA is TGTGCCACCAGCAGAGGGACTAGCGGGGGGGCAAATGAGCAGTTCTTC. It specifies CATSRGTSGGANEQFF.

This clone was counted a few times. The rearrangement joins TRBV28 to TRBJ1-2; 7 nucleotides match TRBD1. The CDR3 length is 14 residues. V lost 3 bases and J lost 0; bases outside the gene matches: 1. Per the germline V gene, CDR1 is MDHEN and CDR2 is SYDVKM. CDR3 sequence (DNA): TGTGCCAGCAGTTTTGGGACAGCTAACTATGGCTACACCTTC. Encoded protein: CASSFGTANYGYTF.

The chain links TRBV6-4 to TRBJ2-3; no reliable D call. This CDR3 comprises 13 residues. V gave up 4 bases and J gave up 2 bases, with 7 bases separating them. Germline V gives CDR1 MRHNA, CDR2 SNTAGT. The CDR3 sequence: CASSVEATDTQYF. CDR3 nucleotide sequence: TGTGCCAGCAGTGTTGAAGCCACAGATACGCAGTATTTT.

This clone came up a few times. V gene TRBV19 combines with J gene TRBJ2-5, with a weak D call TRBD1 (5 bases). The germline CDR1 and CDR2 sequences are LNHDA and SQIVND (reference sequence). The CDR3 is 15 amino acids. V lost 5 bases, J lost 2 bases, and 15 bases lay in between. CDR3 DNA: TGTGCCAGTAGTCCCGGGCCAGGGTTTCAAGAGACCCAGTACTTC. It is translated as CASSPGPGFQETQYF.

The J gene is TRBJ1-4, the V gene TRBV6-6; 7 positions agree with TRBD1. Trimming removed 3 bases from V and 5 bases from J; junction bases left unmatched: 9. The CDR3 runs 16 residues. From germline, CDR1 is MNHNY and CDR2 SVGAGI (reference sequence). The CDR3 coding sequence is TGTGCCAGCAGTTATGGGGGACAGCCAGCGAATGAAAAACTGTTTTTT. Its protein product is CASSYGGQPANEKLFF.

The J gene is TRBJ2-2, the V gene TRBV5-1, with D hard to call. Trimming pared 0 bases from V and 6 bases from J, leaving 9 bases between. Germline V gives CDR1 SGHRS, CDR2 YFSETQ. The CDR3 consists of 14 residues. In DNA form, the CDR3 reads TGCGCCAGCAGCTTGGTTAGTTCGGCCGGGGAGCTGTTTTTT. Protein sequence: CASSLVSSAGELFF.

This clone appeared a single time. One junction end does not reproduce the germline sequence, and a read error may be involved. The chain carries TRBV27 and TRBJ1-5, with D possibly being TRBD1 (6 bases). Germline-derived CDR1 and CDR2 are MNHEY and SMNVEV (reference sequence). This CDR3 has 16 residues. CDR3 residues: CASSLSGTLSNQPQHF. The DNA of the CDR3 is TGTGCCAGCAGCTTATCCGGGACACTGAGCAATCAGCCCCAGCATTTT.

This clone was observed a few times. This rearrangement joins TRBV27 to TRBJ2-3, with TRBD2 identical over 7 bases. Trimming cost V 7 bases and J 0 bases; bases outside gene matches: 1. Germline V gene lookup returns CDR1 MNHEY and CDR2 SMNVEV (reference sequence). CDR3 size: 13 residues. The CDR3 region is CASMGGSTDTQYF. DNA of the CDR3: TGTGCCAGCATGGGGGGGAGCACAGATACGCAGTATTTT.

J is TRBJ2-1 and V is TRBV4-2, with 14 bases lining up with TRBD2. V dropped 4 bases and J dropped 9; count of bases not matched to a gene: 5. Germline-derived CDR1 and CDR2 are LGHNA and YNFKEQ. This CDR3 comprises 15 residues. The CDR3 nucleotides read TGTGCCAGCAGCCTGACTAGCGGGGGGGCCAGTGAGCAGTTCTTC. This sequence encodes CASSLTSGGASEQFF.

The chain uses TRBV28 and TRBJ2-7; the match to TRBD1 covers 7 bases. Unmatched junction bases numbered 15, after V lost 6 bases and J lost 4 bases. The germline gives CDR1 MDHEN, CDR2 SYDVKM. This CDR3 is 16 amino acids long. The CDR3, as DNA: TGTGCCAGCAGAACGGTTCTATTGACAGGGATTTACGAGCAGTACTTC. The encoded protein is CASRTVLLTGIYEQYF.

In nucleotides, the CDR3 is TGCGCCAGCAGCTTGATCCCGGAACAGGCGAAATACGAGCAGTACTTC. This gives the protein CASSLIPEQAKYEQYF. The chain recombines TRBV5-1 with TRBJ2-7, with a tentative D call TRBD1 (5 bases). Germline V lookup: CDR1 SGHRS, CDR2 YFSETQ. V lost 1 base and J 4 bases, leaving 18 bases between the germline ends. The CDR3 loop spans 16 amino acids.

This chain uses TRBV18 with TRBJ2-3; 8 nucleotides agree with TRBD1. There are 18 residues in the CDR3. Germline CDR1 is KGHSH and CDR2 is LQKENI. Trimming removed 3 bases from V and 3 bases from J; junction bases left unmatched: 14. CDR3 in DNA: TGTGCCAGCTCACCGGGACAGGCAGCTCCGACGGTAACAGATACGCAGTATTTT. Residues: CASSPGQAAPTVTDTQYF.

The J gene is TRBJ1-2, the V gene TRBV19, with D perhaps TRBD1 (6 bases). V gave up 1 base and J gave up 1 base, with 10 bases separating them. This CDR3 comprises 15 residues. Per the germline V gene, CDR1 is LNHDA and CDR2 is SQIVND (reference sequence). The CDR3 bases are TGTGCCAGTAGTATAGCGGACAGAATTAACTATGGCTACACCTTC. Its translation is CASSIADRINYGYTF. Full variable domain (missing parts from reference TRBV19 and TRBJ1-2): DGGITQSPKYLFRKEGQNVTLSCEQNLNHDAMYWYRQDPGQGLRLIYYSQIVNDFQKGDIAEGYSVSREKKESFPLTVTSAQKNPTAFYLCASSIADRINYGYTFGSGTRLTVV.

This chain joins TRBV7-9 and TRBJ1-2; the match to TRBD1 covers 7 bases. Per the germline V gene, CDR1 is SEHNR and CDR2 is FQNEAQ (reference sequence). The CDR3 has 14 residues. V was pared by 1 base and J by 6 bases, with 5 bases of the junction left unmatched. The CDR3 here is CASSLVGTEDGYTF. The CDR3, as DNA: TGTGCCAGCAGCTTAGTGGGGACAGAGGATGGCTACACCTTC.

The DNA of the CDR3 is TGTGCCAGCAGCCTGCAGGGGCCGAGCGGGGAGCTGTTTTTT. Translation gives CASSLQGPSGELFF. V is TRBV5-4 and J is TRBJ2-2; D possibly corresponds to TRBD1 (6 bases). The CDR3 has 14 residues. Germline CDR1 reads SGHNT; CDR2 reads YYREEE (reference sequence). Trimming stripped 4 bases from V and 7 bases from J, with 14 bases between.

This chain joins TRBV11-1 and TRBJ2-3; TRBD2 matches at 12 bases. CDR3 length: 16 amino acids. Germline CDR1 and CDR2: SGHAT and FQDESV (reference sequence). The V gene end was trimmed by 5 bases and the J gene end by 2 bases; junction bases not matched to a gene: 5. Here the CDR3 DNA reads TGTGCCAGCAGCGGGGGACTAGCGGGTAACACAGATACGCAGTATTTT. Protein sequence: CASSGGLAGNTDTQYF.

The chain links TRBV11-1 to TRBJ2-3; a weak D match, TRBD1 (6 bases). Trimming pared 5 bases from V and 1 base from J, leaving 10 bases between. There are 14 residues in the CDR3. Germline V gene data show CDR1 as SGHAT and CDR2 as FQDESV (reference sequence). The CDR3 bases are TGTGCCAGCAGCGTCTCAGGGGGCACAGATACGCAGTATTTT. This translates into CASSVSGGTDTQYF.

This CDR3 reads CASSPLAGSSYEQYF. As DNA, the CDR3 is TGTGCCAGCAGCCCTCTAGCGGGGTCCTCCTACGAGCAGTACTTC. This chain uses TRBV6-1 with TRBJ2-7; 9 nucleotides align to TRBD2. V shed 6 bases, J shed 0 bases, and the junction held 6 bases outside the gene matches. Germline loops: CDR1 MNHNS, CDR2 SASEGT. CDR3 length equals 15 residues.

This sequence joins TRBV27 and TRBJ2-7; D perhaps matches TRBD1 (8 bases). V was trimmed by 6 bases and J by 3 bases, leaving 18 bases between them. The CDR3 loop spans 15 amino acids. Germline CDR1 reads MNHEY; CDR2 reads SMNVEV (reference sequence). The CDR3 protein is CASSPRTGTNYEQYF. The CDR3 DNA sequence: TGTGCCAGCAGCCCTCGGACAGGGACTAACTACGAGCAGTACTTC.